Here is one T cell receptor beta chain with its context. As processed by the authors: Amplified reference gene primers provided the basis for estimating nucleated cell counts. Assay: immunoSEQ multiplex PCR; the TCRdb copy retains only in-frame clones and omits some. That table supplies the V and J calls and clone size; D and trimming were determined from the DNA. Altogether about 220,000 clones are present, 82% being singletons, with the ten largest covering about 4.8%. Followed over time, Seattle patients had been enrolled while infection was active. The data were obtained in a study of blood T cell repertoires in COVID-19. As for the study in general: Specimens from acute and convalescent COVID-19 originated in the United States, Italy and Spain. PBMCs, B-cell-depleted T cells, or T cells provided the cDNA or gDNA that made up the material.

The germline V gene encodes CDR1 LNHDA and CDR2 SQIVND (reference sequence). The CDR3 is 13 amino acids. J lost 5 bases, V lost 10 bases, and 7 bases had no gene match. This chain connects TRBV19 to TRBJ1-5, with TRBD1 matching over 8 bases. The source of this sequence is a woman aged 70-85 years with COVID-19, enrolled during active disease. Sequencing was performed on peripheral blood. The CDR3 reads CATRDRIDQPQHF. The DNA for the CDR3 is TGTGCCACAAGGGACAGGATAGATCAGCCCCAGCATTTT.